The rows below give T cell receptor beta chains drawn from one sample of a study of T cell responses to AZD1222 COVID-19 vaccine. Clones were sequenced by immunoSEQ multiplex PCR, and TCRdb holds only the in-frame ones, with some missing. The sample contains roughly 91,000 clones, approximately 89% of which appear only once. Source: peripheral blood, taken on day 0 of AZD1222 vaccination. The receptors derive from an adult in good health. CDR3s include the opening cysteine and the closing phenylalanine or tryptophan. Fields, in order: CDR3 DNA, CDR3 protein, V gene, J gene, clone size, D gene. A D gene is named only where the DNA matches it firmly. Clone size is stated in some rows and not others, as once, few, many or a class when expanded.

DNA: TGTGCCAGCAGTCTAGCGGGAGTTACCAAAAACATTCAGTACTTC
CDR3: CASSLAGVTKNIQYF
V: TRBV28
J: TRBJ2-4
size: .
D: TRBD2

DNA: TGCAGCGTTGATGGGAACACTGAAGCTTTCTTT
CDR3: CSVDGNTEAFF
V: TRBV29-1
J: TRBJ1-1
size: .
D: .

DNA: TGTGCCATTCAGAGCGGGGGACCCTACAATGAGCAGTTCTTC
CDR3: CAIQSGGPYNEQFF
V: TRBV19
J: TRBJ2-1
size: .
D: TRBD2

DNA: TGTGCCAGCAGCCCCGGCCTAGGTTCGAACACTGAAGCTTTCTTT
CDR3: CASSPGLGSNTEAFF
V: TRBV7-9
J: TRBJ1-1
size: once
D: .

DNA: TGTGCCACCAGCAGAGATGCGGGGGGCACAACCTCCTACGAGCAGTACTTC
CDR3: CATSRDAGGTTSYEQYF
V: TRBV15
J: TRBJ2-7
size: .
D: TRBD2

DNA: TGTGCCAGTACAGAACACGGACAGGGATTCGGAAACACCATATATTTT
CDR3: CASTEHGQGFGNTIYF
V: TRBV19
J: TRBJ1-3
size: .
D: TRBD1

DNA: TGTGCCAGCAGCTTAGACAGAATTAATTCACCCCTCCACTTT
CDR3: CASSLDRINSPLHF
V: TRBV11-2
J: TRBJ1-6
size: .
D: .

DNA: TGTGCCAGCAGCTTGGCAACGGGCCTGAACACTGAAGCTTTCTTT
CDR3: CASSLATGLNTEAFF
V: TRBV5-4
J: TRBJ1-1
size: .
D: .

DNA: TGTGCCAGCAGCCAAGCCGGTCAGGGCTACACCTTC
CDR3: CASSQAGQGYTF
V: TRBV14
J: TRBJ1-2
size: .
D: .

DNA: TGTGCCAGCAGCGTAGATGCAGGGTTTTTATTCTTT
CDR3: CASSVDAGFLFF
V: TRBV9
J: TRBJ1-1
size: .
D: .

DNA: TGTGCCAGCACGGGGGGTGCCAACGAGCAGTACTTC
CDR3: CASTGGANEQYF
V: TRBV25-1
J: TRBJ2-7
size: .
D: TRBD2

DNA: TGCGCCAGCAGCTTGTCGACCGTGTCCTACGAGCAGTACTTC
CDR3: CASSLSTVSYEQYF
V: TRBV5-1
J: TRBJ2-7
size: .
D: .

DNA: TGTGCCAGCAGCTTAGCGCATGGCAATGAGCAGTTCTTC
CDR3: CASSLAHGNEQFF
V: TRBV7-6
J: TRBJ2-1
size: .
D: .

DNA: TGTGCCAGCAGCCGGACAGGAAGCAATCAGCCCCAGCATTTT
CDR3: CASSRTGSNQPQHF
V: TRBV3-1/TRBV3-2
J: TRBJ1-5
size: .
D: TRBD1

DNA: TGTGCCAGCAGCCCCCGACAGGGAGGGAGCGAGCAGTACTTC
CDR3: CASSPRQGGSEQYF
V: TRBV14
J: TRBJ2-7
size: .
D: .

DNA: TGTGCCAGCTCACGGACAGGGGGCACAGATACGCAGTATTTT
CDR3: CASSRTGGTDTQYF
V: TRBV18
J: TRBJ2-3
size: .
D: TRBD1

DNA: TGTGCCAGCAGTTTGGAGAGGAACTCCTACGAGCAGTACTTC
CDR3: CASSLERNSYEQYF
V: TRBV27
J: TRBJ2-7
size: .
D: .

DNA: TGTGCCAGCAGTACCAGTTTGGCCAGCCCCTACGAGCAGTACTTC
CDR3: CASSTSLASPYEQYF
V: TRBV6-5
J: TRBJ2-7
size: .
D: .

DNA: TGCGCCAGCAGCTTGTTGTCGTCATCCACTGAAGCTTTCTTT
CDR3: CASSLLSSSTEAFF
V: TRBV5-1
J: TRBJ1-1
size: few
D: .

DNA: TGTGCCAGCAGGCGAACAGGGAATGAGCAGTTCTTC
CDR3: CASRRTGNEQFF
V: TRBV12-3/TRBV12-4
J: TRBJ2-1
size: .
D: .

DNA: TGTGCCAGCAGTCTTGACAGACGCCTCAATCAGCCCCAGCATTTT
CDR3: CASSLDRRLNQPQHF
V: TRBV27
J: TRBJ1-5
size: .
D: .

DNA: TGCGCCAGCAGCCTCACAGGGGACCTTAATGAAAAACTGTTTTTT
CDR3: CASSLTGDLNEKLFF
V: TRBV4-1
J: TRBJ1-4
size: .
D: TRBD1

DNA: TGCGCCAGCAGCCGGCCCCCGGGACAGGGTGGCGAGCAGTACTTC
CDR3: CASSRPPGQGGEQYF
V: TRBV5-1
J: TRBJ2-7
size: few
D: TRBD1

DNA: TGTGCTAGTGGTTTTCGGGCAGTAGCTACGAACACTGAAGCTTTCTTT
CDR3: CASGFRAVATNTEAFF
V: TRBV12-5
J: TRBJ1-1
size: .
D: .

DNA: TGTGCCAGTAACACAGGGGTGAACAATCAGCCCCAGCATTTT
CDR3: CASNTGVNNQPQHF
V: TRBV19
J: TRBJ1-5
size: .
D: TRBD1

DNA: TGTGCCAGCAGCTTAGAAAGGGGGGCTACCTACGAGCAGTACTTC
CDR3: CASSLERGATYEQYF
V: TRBV11-2
J: TRBJ2-7
size: .
D: .

DNA: TGCAGCGGATACTTACGGAATGAGCAGTTCTTC
CDR3: CSGYLRNEQFF
V: TRBV29-1
J: TRBJ2-1
size: .
D: .

DNA: TGTGCCAGCAGTCCGTCTGGAGCCCAGCATTTT
CDR3: CASSPSGAQHF
V: TRBV28
J: TRBJ1-5
size: .
D: .

DNA: TGTGCCAGCAGCCGCGAACAGGGTACTGAAGCTTTCTTT
CDR3: CASSREQGTEAFF
V: TRBV6-5
J: TRBJ1-1
size: .
D: .

DNA: TGCGCCAGCAGCCAAGCACAGGCGAGCTCTGGAAACACCATATATTTT
CDR3: CASSQAQASSGNTIYF
V: TRBV4-3
J: TRBJ1-3
size: .
D: .

DNA: TGCGCCAGCAGCTTGAGAGGTATCCTCAACACCGGGGAGCTGTTTTTT
CDR3: CASSLRGILNTGELFF
V: TRBV5-1
J: TRBJ2-2
size: .
D: .

DNA: TGTGCCAGTAGTACTAGCGCCAACTACGAGCAGTACTTC
CDR3: CASSTSANYEQYF
V: TRBV19
J: TRBJ2-7
size: .
D: .

DNA: TGTGCCAGCAGGAAAAGACCGAACACTGAAGCTTTCTTT
CDR3: CASRKRPNTEAFF
V: TRBV7-9
J: TRBJ1-1
size: .
D: .

DNA: TGTGCCAGCAGTTACTCGGTGAACACTGAAGCTTTCTTT
CDR3: CASSYSVNTEAFF
V: TRBV6-2/TRBV6-3
J: TRBJ1-1
size: .
D: .

DNA: TGTGCCAGCAGCTCAGTCGGGGGGATTACGAACACCGGGGAGCTGTTTTTT
CDR3: CASSSVGGITNTGELFF
V: TRBV7-2
J: TRBJ2-2
size: .
D: TRBD2

DNA: TGTGCCAGCAGCTTGAGGGGGGCTGGAAACACCATATATTTT
CDR3: CASSLRGAGNTIYF
V: TRBV5-4
J: TRBJ1-3
size: .
D: .

DNA: TGTGCCAGCTCCCTCCGAACTAGCGGATACAATGAGCAGTTCTTC
CDR3: CASSLRTSGYNEQFF
V: TRBV18
J: TRBJ2-1
size: .
D: TRBD2

DNA: TGTGCCAGCAGCTTACAGGGGGCGAGGGAGCCCCAGCATTTT
CDR3: CASSLQGAREPQHF
V: TRBV2
J: TRBJ1-5
size: few
D: TRBD1

DNA: TGTGCCAGTAGTATTGGGGCGGGACAAAACACTGAAGCTTTCTTT
CDR3: CASSIGAGQNTEAFF
V: TRBV19
J: TRBJ1-1
size: .
D: .